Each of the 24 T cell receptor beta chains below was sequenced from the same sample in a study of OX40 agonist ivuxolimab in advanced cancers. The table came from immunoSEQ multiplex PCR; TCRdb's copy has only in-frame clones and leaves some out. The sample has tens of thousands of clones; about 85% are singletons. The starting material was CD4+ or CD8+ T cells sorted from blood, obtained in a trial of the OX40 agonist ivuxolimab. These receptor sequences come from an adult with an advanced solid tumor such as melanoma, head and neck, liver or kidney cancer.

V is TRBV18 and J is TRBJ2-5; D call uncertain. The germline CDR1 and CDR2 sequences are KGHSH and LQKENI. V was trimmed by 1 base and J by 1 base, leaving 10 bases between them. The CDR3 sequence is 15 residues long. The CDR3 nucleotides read TGTGCCAGCTCACCACGGCAGCAACTCCAAGAGACCCAGTACTTC. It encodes CASSPRQQLQETQYF.

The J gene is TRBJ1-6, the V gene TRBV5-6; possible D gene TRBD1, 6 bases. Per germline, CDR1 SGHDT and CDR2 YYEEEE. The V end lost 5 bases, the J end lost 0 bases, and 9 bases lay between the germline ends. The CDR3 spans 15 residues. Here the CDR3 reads CASRRGSSYNSPLHF. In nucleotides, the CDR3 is TGTGCCAGCAGAAGGGGGAGCTCCTATAATTCACCCCTCCACTTT. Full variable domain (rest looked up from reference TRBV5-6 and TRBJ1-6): DAGVTQSPTHLIKTRGQQVTLRCSPKSGHDTVSWYQQALGQGPQFIFQYYEEEERQRGNFPDRFSGHQFPNYSSELNVNALLLGDSALYLCASRRGSSYNSPLHFGNGTRLTVT.

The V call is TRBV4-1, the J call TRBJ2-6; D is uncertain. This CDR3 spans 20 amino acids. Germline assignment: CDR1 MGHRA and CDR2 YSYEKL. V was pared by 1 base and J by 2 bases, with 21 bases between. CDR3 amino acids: CASSQGSGGQMFPGANVLTF. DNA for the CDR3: TGCGCCAGCAGCCAAGGATCGGGTGGGCAGATGTTTCCTGGGGCCAACGTCCTGACTTTC.

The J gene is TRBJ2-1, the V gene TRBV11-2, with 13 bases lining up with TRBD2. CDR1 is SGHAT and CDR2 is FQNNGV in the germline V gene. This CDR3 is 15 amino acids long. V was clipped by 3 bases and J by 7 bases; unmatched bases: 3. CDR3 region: CASSFGLAGVNEQFF. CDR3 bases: TGTGCCAGCAGCTTCGGACTAGCGGGAGTGAATGAGCAGTTCTTC.

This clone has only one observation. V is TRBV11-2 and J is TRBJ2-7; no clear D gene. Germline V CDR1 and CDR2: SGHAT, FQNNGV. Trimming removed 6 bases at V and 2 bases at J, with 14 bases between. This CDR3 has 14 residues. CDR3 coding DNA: TGTGCCAGCAGGAGAGCCGGGCCAACCTACGAGCAGTACTTC. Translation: CASRRAGPTYEQYF.

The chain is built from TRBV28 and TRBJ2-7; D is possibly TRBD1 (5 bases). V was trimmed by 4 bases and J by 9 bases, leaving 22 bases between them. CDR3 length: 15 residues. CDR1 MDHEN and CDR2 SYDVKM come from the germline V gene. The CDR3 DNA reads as TGTGCCAGCAGTTCGACCGGACACAGCAACCTAGGGCAGTACTTC. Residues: CASSSTGHSNLGQYF.

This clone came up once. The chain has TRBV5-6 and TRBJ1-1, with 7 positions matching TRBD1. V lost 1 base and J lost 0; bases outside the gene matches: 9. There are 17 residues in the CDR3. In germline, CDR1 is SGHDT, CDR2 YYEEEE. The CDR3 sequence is CASSLMGQGGMNTEAFF. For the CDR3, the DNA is TGTGCCAGCAGCTTGATGGGTCAGGGGGGGATGAACACTGAAGCTTTCTTT.

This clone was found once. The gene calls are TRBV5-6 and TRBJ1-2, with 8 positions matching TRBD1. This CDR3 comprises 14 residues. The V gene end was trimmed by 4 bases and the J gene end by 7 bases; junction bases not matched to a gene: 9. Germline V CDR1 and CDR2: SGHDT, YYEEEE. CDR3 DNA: TGTGCCAGCAGCAGGATGGACAGGGCAGGTGGCTACACCTTC. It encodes CASSRMDRAGGYTF.

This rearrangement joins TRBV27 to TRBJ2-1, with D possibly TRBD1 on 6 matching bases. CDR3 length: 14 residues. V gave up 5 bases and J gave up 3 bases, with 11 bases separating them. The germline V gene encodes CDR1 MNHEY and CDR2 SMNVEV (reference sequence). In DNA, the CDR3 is TGTGCCAGCAGTCGCCAGGGGTACTACAATGAGCAGTTCTTC. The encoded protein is CASSRQGYYNEQFF.

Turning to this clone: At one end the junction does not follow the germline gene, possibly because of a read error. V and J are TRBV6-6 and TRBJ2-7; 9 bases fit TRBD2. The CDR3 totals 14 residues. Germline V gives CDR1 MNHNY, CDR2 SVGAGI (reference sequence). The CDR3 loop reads CASSNSGTSRVQYF. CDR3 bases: TGTGCCAGCAGTAACTCCGGGACTAGCCGAGTCCAGTACTTC.

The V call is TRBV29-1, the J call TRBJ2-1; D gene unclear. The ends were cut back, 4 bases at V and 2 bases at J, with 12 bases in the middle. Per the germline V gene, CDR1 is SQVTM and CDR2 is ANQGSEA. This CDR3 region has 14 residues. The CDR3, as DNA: TGCAGCGTTGGCACTACAACCACCTACAATGAGCAGTTCTTC. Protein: CSVGTTTTYNEQFF.

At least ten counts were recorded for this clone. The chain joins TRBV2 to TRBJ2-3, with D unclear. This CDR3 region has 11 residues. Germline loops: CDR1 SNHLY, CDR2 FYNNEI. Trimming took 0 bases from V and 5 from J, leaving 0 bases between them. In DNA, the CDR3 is TGTGCCAGCAGTGAAGCAGATACGCAGTATTTT. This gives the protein CASSEADTQYF.

The CDR3, as DNA: TGTGCCAGCAGTGAAAACGGTCTCGGAGATACGCAGTATTTT. Protein product: CASSENGLGDTQYF. The rearrangement uses TRBV25-1 and TRBJ2-3; D gene uncertain. Germline CDR1 is MGHDK and CDR2 is SYGVNS. V was pared by 2 bases and J by 5 bases, with 11 bases between. This CDR3 is built from 14 residues.

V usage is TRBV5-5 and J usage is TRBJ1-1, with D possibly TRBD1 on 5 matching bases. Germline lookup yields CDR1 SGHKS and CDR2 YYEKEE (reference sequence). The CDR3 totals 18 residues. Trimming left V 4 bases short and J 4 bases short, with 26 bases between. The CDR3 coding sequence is TGTGCCAGCAGCAGGACCGCGACTCGACAGCTTCGGGGCACTGAAGCTTTCTTT. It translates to CASSRTATRQLRGTEAFF.

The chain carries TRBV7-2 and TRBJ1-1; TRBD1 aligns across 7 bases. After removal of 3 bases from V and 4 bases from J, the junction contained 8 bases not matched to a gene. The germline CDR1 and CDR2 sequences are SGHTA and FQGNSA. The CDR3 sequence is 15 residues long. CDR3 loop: CASSLGPQGFTEAFF. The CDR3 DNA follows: TGTGCCAGCAGCTTGGGACCACAGGGGTTCACTGAAGCTTTCTTT.

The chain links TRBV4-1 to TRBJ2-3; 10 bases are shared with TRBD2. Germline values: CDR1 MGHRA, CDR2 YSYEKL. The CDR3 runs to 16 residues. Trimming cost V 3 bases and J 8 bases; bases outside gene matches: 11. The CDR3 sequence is CASSQSASGGGGTQYF. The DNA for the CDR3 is TGCGCCAGCAGCCAGTCTGCTAGCGGGGGAGGAGGTACGCAGTATTTT.

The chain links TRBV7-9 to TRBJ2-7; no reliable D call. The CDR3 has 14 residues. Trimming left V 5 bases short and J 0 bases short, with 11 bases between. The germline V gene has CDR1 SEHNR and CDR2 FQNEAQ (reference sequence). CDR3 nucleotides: TGTGCCAGCAGCCTAAGCCAGGCCTCCTACGAGCAGTACTTC. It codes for CASSLSQASYEQYF.

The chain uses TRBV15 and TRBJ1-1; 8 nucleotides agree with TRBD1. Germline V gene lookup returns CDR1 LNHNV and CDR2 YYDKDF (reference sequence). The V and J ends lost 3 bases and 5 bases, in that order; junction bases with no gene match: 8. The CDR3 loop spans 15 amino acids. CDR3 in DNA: TGTGCCACCAGCAGGGGCAGGGGGCGTGAGACTGAAGCTTTCTTT. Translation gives CATSRGRGRETEAFF.

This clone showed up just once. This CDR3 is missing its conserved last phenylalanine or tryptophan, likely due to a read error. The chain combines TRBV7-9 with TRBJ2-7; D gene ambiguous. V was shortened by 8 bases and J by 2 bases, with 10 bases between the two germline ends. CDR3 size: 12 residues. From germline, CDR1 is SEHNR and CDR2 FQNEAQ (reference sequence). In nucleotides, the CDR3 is TGTGCCAGCCAGACACTGCCCTACGAGCAGTACCTC. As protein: CASQTLPYEQYL.

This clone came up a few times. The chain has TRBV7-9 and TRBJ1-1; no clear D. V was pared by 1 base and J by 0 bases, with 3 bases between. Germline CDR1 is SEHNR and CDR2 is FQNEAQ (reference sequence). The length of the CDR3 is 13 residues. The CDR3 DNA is TGTGCCAGCAGCTTAGGTATGAACACTGAAGCTTTCTTT. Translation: CASSLGMNTEAFF. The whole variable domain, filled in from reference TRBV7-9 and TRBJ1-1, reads DTGVSQNPRHKITKRGQNVTFRCDPISEHNRLYWYRQTLGQGPEFLTYFQNEAQLEKSRLLSDRFSAERPKGSFSTLEIQRTEQGDSAMYLCASSLGMNTEAFFGQGTRLTVV.

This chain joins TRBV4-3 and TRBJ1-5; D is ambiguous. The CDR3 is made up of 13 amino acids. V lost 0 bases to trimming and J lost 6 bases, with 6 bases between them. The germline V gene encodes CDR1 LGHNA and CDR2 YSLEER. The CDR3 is CASSQERSQPQHF. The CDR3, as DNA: TGCGCCAGCAGCCAAGAAAGGTCTCAGCCCCAGCATTTT.

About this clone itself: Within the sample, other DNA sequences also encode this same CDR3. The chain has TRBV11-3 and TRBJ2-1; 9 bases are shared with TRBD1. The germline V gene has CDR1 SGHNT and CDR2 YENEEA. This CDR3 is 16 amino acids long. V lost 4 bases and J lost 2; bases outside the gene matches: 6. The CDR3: CASSYSGTGTYNEQFF. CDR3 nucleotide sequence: TGTGCCAGCAGCTACTCCGGGACAGGGACCTACAATGAGCAGTTCTTC.

CDR3 sequence (DNA): TGTGCTAGTGGTTTGACGGGGACTCCTTCCACAGATACGCAGTATTTT. Residues: CASGLTGTPSTDTQYF. The V and J genes are TRBV12-5 and TRBJ2-3, with D perhaps TRBD2 (6 bases). In germline, CDR1 is LGHNT, CDR2 FRNRAP. This CDR3 region has 16 residues. Trimming shortened V by 2 bases and J by 2 bases, and 14 bases separated the two germline ends.

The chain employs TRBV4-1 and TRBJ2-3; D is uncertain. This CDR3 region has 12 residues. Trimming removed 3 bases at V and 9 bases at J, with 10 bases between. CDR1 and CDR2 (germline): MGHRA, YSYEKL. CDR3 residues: CASSHSFETQYF. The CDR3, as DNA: TGCGCCAGCAGCCACTCCTTCGAAACGCAGTATTTT.